Reported below is one TCR beta chain. These data originate in a study of blood T cell repertoires in COVID-19. In the study overall: Whether acute or convalescent, the COVID-19 samples came from the United States, Italy and Spain.

Using immunoSEQ multiplex PCR, the repertoire was profiled, and TCRdb retains in-frame clones only, with some absent. The table lists about 130,000 clones, around 83% of them singletons. What was sequenced was peripheral blood. The clonotype was recovered from a man in his forties or fifties with active or convalescent COVID-19.

CDR3 sequence reads: CASSPRRTEAGEVQWEQFF. CDR3 coding DNA: TGTGCCAGCAGCCCCAGACGGACGGAGGCCGGGGAAGTACAATGGGAGCAGTTCTTC. The rearrangement links TRBV7-2 to TRBJ2-1; D perhaps matches TRBD2 (5 bases). Germline CDR1 is SGHTA and CDR2 is FQGNSA. V was shortened by 5 bases and J by 10 bases, with 33 bases between the two germline ends. CDR3 length: 19 amino acids.